These 8 T cell receptor beta chains were sequenced from one sample in a study of shared clonotypes between healthy human individuals. Here immunoSEQ multiplex PCR was the method, and the copy in TCRdb shows in-frame clones only, minus some. The table lists some 2.1 million clones, 90% to 95% of them singletons. Source material: naive CD4+ T cells sorted from blood. Subset specified: CD45RA+ positively selected. The receptor set was obtained from a man in his late teens or twenties in good health.

The table lists this clone with a count of one. V gene TRBV9 combines with J gene TRBJ2-7; D gene unclear. The CDR3 length is 14 residues. Per the germline V gene, CDR1 is SGDLS and CDR2 is YYNGEE. V gave up 7 bases and J gave up 2 bases, with 16 bases separating them. CDR3 sequence: CASGPGTAPYEQYF. Written as DNA, the CDR3 is TGTGCCAGCGGCCCGGGTACAGCTCCCTACGAGCAGTACTTC. Filled out from reference TRBV9 and TRBJ2-7, the complete variable domain reads DSGVTQTPKHLITATGQRVTLRCSPRSGDLSVYWYQQSLDQGLQFLIQYYNGEERAKGNILERFSAQQFPDLHSELNLSSLELGDSALYFCASGPGTAPYEQYFGPGTRLTVT.

In regard to this clone: The junction departs from the called germline gene at one end, perhaps through a read error. This sample includes further DNA sequences coding for the same CDR3. The chain employs TRBV7-7 and TRBJ2-5; a possible D gene is TRBD1 (5 bases). This CDR3 comprises 13 residues. Germline assignment: CDR1 SSHAT and CDR2 FNYEAQ (reference sequence). In nucleotides, the CDR3 is TGTGCTAGCAGCCTAGACAGCCAAGAGACCCAGTACTTC. Encoded protein: CASSLDSQETQYF.

This chain joins TRBV19 and TRBJ1-4; weak D call: TRBD1 (5 bases). CDR1 is LNHDA and CDR2 is SQIVND in the germline V gene (reference sequence). The CDR3 is made up of 11 amino acids. The V end was cut by 5 bases, the J end by 14 bases, with 12 bases between. In DNA form, the CDR3 reads TGTGCCAGTAGTTCGACAGTAGGGCTGTTTTTT. Its protein is CASSSTVGLFF.

The chain recombines TRBV7-2 with TRBJ2-3; D is ambiguous. The V gene lost 11 bases and the J gene lost 2 bases, with 11 bases spanning the gap. This CDR3 spans 12 amino acids. Germline loops: CDR1 SGHTA, CDR2 FQGNSA. The CDR3 here is CARGVNTDTQYF. CDR3 DNA: TGTGCCCGAGGAGTTAACACAGATACGCAGTATTTT. The whole variable domain, remainder taken from reference TRBV7-2 and TRBJ2-3, is GAGVSQSPSNKVTEKGKDVELRCDPISGHTALYWYRQSLGQGLEFLIYFQGNSAPDKSGLPSDRFSAERTGGSVSTLTIQRTQQEDSAVYLCARGVNTDTQYFGPGTRLTVL.

The rearrangement links TRBV10-3 to TRBJ2-1; the match to TRBD1 covers 7 bases. The CDR3 length is 16 residues. The germline V gene encodes CDR1 ENHRY and CDR2 SYGVKD. Trimming took 2 bases from V and 2 from J; bases not matched to a gene: 6. CDR3 region: CAISEPMGQPYNEQFF. CDR3 coding DNA: TGTGCCATCAGTGAGCCTATGGGACAGCCCTACAATGAGCAGTTCTTC.

The chain employs TRBV4-2 and TRBJ2-1, with TRBD2 identical over 10 bases. V dropped 6 bases and J dropped 6; count of bases not matched to a gene: 14. This CDR3 spans 17 amino acids. Germline V gene sequence: CDR1 LGHNA, CDR2 YNFKEQ. The CDR3: CASSRNGLAEPSNEQFF. The CDR3 DNA reads TGTGCCAGCAGTCGAAACGGACTAGCGGAGCCCTCCAATGAGCAGTTCTTC.

V gene TRBV5-1 combines with J gene TRBJ2-4; D is ambiguous. This CDR3 region has 14 residues. CDR1 is SGHRS and CDR2 is YFSETQ in the germline V gene. Trimming took 5 bases from V and 0 from J, leaving 9 bases between them. This chain's CDR3 is CASRVSGAKNIQYF. As DNA, the CDR3 is TGCGCCAGCAGAGTTTCGGGAGCCAAAAACATTCAGTACTTC.

The chain carries TRBV28 and TRBJ1-2, with TRBD1 identical over 8 bases. V shed 2 bases and J 8 bases; nucleotides not matched to a gene: 7. CDR1 and CDR2 from the germline V gene are MDHEN and SYDVKM. The CDR3 covers 14 residues. DNA for the CDR3: TGTGCCAGCAGTTTACGACAGGGGACGCAGGGCTACACCTTC. Amino acid sequence: CASSLRQGTQGYTF.